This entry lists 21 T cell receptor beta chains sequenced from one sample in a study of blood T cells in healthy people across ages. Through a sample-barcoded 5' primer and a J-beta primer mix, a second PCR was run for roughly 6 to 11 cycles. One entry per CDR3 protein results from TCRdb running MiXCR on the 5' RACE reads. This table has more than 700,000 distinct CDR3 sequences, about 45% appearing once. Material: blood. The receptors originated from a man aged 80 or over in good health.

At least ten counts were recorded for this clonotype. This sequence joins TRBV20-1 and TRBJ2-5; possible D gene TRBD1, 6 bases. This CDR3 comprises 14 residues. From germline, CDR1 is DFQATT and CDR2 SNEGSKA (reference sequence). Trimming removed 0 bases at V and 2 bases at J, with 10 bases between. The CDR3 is CSARDHRGQETQYF. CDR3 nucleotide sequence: TGCAGTGCTAGAGATCATAGGGGGCAAGAGACCCAGTACTTC.

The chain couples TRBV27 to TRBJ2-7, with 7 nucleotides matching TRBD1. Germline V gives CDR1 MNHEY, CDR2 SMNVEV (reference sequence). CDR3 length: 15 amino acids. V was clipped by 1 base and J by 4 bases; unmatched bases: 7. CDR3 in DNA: TGTGCCAGCAGTTTATATTCAGGGGGACCTTACGAGCAGTACTTC. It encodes CASSLYSGGPYEQYF.

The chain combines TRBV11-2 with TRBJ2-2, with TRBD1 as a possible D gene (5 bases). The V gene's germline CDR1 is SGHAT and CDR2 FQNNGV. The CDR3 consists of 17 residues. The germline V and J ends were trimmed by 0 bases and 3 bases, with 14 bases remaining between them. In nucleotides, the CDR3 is TGTGCCAGCAGCTTAGATATGAGACAGAGTTACACCGGGGAGCTGTTTTTT. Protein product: CASSLDMRQSYTGELFF. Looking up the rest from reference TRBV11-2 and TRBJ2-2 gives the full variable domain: EAGVAQSPRYKIIEKRQSVAFWCNPISGHATLYWYQQILGQGPKLLIQFQNNGVVDDSQLPKDRFSAERLKGVDSTLKIQPAKLEDSAVYLCASSLDMRQSYTGELFFGEGSRLTVL.

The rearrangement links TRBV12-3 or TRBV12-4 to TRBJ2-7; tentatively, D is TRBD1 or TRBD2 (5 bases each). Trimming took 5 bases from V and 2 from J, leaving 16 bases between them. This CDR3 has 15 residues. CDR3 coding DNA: TGTGCCAGCAGTCTGGGACCTATGGGCGCCTACGAGCAGTACTTC. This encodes CASSLGPMGAYEQYF.

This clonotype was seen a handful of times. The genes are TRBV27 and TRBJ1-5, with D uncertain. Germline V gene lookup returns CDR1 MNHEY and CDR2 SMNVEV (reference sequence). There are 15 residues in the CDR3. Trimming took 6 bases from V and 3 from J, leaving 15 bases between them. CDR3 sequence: CASSLRNPSNQPQHF. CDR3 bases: TGTGCCAGCAGCCTGAGGAATCCTTCCAATCAGCCCCAGCATTTT.

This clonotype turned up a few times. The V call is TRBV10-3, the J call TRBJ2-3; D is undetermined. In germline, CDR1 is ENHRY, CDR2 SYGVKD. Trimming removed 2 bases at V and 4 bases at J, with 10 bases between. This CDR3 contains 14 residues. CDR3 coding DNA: TGTGCCATCAGTGAGGGCCAAGCCTCAGATACGCAGTATTTT. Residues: CAISEGQASDTQYF.

CDR3 protein: CASRPGTATYEQYF. DNA of the CDR3: TGTGCCAGCAGACCCGGGACAGCTACCTACGAGCAGTACTTC. The chain combines TRBV2 with TRBJ2-7, with 7 bases lining up with TRBD1. V lost 6 bases and J lost 2; bases outside the gene matches: 7. CDR1 is SNHLY and CDR2 is FYNNEI in the germline V gene. This CDR3 has 14 amino acids.

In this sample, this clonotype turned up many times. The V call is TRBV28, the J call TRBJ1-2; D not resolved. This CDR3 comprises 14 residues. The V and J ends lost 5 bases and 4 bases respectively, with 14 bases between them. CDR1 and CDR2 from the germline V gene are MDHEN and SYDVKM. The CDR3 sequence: CASSTLGVGYGYTF. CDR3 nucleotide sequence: TGTGCCAGCAGTACACTGGGCGTCGGCTATGGCTACACCTTC.

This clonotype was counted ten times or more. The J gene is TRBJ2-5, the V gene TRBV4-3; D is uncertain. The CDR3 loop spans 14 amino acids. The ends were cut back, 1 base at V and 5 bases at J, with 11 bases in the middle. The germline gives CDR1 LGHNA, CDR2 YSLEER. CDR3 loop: CASSQGLGGETQYF. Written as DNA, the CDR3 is TGCGCCAGCAGCCAAGGTCTGGGTGGGGAGACCCAGTACTTC.

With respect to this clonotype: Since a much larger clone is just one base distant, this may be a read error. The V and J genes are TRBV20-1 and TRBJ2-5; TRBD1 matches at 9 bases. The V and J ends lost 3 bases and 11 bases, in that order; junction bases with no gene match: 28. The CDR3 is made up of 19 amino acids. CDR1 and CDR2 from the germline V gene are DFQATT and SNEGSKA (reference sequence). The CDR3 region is CSASATGQGGGNSYNEQYF. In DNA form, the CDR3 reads TGCAGTGCTAGCGCTACGGGACAGGGAGGAGGGAACTCCTACAATGAGCAGTACTTC.

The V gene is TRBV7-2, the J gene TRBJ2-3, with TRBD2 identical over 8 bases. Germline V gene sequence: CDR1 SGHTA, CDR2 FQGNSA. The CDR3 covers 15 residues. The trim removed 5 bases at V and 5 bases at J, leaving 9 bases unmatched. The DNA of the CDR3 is TGTGCCAGCAGCGGTCAAGCGGGAGCGAGAGATACGCAGTATTTT. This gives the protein CASSGQAGARDTQYF.

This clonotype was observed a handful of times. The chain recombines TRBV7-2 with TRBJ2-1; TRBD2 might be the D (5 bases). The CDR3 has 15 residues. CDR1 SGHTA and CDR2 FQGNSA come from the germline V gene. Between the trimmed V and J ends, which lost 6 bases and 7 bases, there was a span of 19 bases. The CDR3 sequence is CASRSRAGGWNEQFF. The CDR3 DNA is TGTGCCAGCAGGTCTAGGGCGGGTGGCTGGAATGAGCAGTTCTTC.

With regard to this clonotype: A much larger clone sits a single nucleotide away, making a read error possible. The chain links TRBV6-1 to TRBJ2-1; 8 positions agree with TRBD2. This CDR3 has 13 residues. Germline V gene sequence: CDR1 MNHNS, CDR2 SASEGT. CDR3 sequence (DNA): TGTGCCATCAGTGTAGCGGGATACAATGAGCAGTTCTTC. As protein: CAISVAGYNEQFF.

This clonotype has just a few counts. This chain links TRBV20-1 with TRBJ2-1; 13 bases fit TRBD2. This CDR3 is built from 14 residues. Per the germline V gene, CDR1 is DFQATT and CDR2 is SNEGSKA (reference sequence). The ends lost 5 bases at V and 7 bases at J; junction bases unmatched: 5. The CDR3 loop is CSAQGLAGVNEQFF. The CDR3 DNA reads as TGCAGTGCTCAAGGACTAGCGGGAGTGAATGAGCAGTTCTTC.

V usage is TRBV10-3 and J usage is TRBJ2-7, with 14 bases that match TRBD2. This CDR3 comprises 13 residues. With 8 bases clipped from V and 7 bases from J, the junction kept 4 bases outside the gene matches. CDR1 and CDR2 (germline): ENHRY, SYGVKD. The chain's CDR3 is CAIGGLAGVEQYF. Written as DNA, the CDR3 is TGTGCCATCGGGGGACTAGCGGGAGTGGAGCAGTACTTC.

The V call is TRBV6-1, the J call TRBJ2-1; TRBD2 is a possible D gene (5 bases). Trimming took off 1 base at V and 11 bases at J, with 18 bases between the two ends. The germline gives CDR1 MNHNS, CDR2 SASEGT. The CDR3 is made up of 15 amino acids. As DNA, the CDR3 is TGTGCCAGCAGTGAAGATCCGGGGTTAGGGTTTAAGCAGTTCTTC. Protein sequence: CASSEDPGLGFKQFF.

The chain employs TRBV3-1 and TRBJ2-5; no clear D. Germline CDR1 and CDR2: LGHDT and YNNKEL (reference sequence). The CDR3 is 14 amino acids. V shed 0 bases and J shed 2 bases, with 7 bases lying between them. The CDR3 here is CASSQDGTQETQYF. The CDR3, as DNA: TGTGCCAGCAGCCAAGATGGCACTCAAGAGACCCAGTACTTC.

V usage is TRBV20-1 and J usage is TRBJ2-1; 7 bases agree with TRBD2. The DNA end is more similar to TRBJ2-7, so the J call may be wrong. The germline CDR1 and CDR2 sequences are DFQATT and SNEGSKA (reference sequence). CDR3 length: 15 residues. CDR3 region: CSARGPGGYYNEQYF. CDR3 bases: TGCAGTGCTAGAGGCCCCGGGGGGTACTACAATGAGCAGTACTTC.

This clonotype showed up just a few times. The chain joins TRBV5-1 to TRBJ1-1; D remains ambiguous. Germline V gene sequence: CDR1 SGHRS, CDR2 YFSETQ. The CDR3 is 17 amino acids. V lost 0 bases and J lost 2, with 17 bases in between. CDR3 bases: TGCGCCAGCAGCTTGGCCGGTGGACCTTCACGAAACACTGAAGCTTTCTTT. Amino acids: CASSLAGGPSRNTEAFF.

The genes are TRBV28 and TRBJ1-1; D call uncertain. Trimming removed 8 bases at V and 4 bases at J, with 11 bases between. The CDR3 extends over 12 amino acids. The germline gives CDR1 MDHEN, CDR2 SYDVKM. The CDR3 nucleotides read TGTGCCAGCCGGGAGGGCTTCACTGAAGCTTTCTTT. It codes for CASREGFTEAFF.

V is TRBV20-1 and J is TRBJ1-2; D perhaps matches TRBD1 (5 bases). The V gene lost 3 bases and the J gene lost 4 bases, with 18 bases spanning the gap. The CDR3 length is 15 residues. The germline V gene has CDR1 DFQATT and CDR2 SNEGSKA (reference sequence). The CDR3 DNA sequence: TGCAGTGCTAGTCCGGACACCCGCGACCTCTATGGCTACACCTTC. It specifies CSASPDTRDLYGYTF.